Listed below are T cell receptor beta chains from one sample, sequenced in a study of long-term antiretroviral therapy in people with HIV. Sequenced by immunoSEQ multiplex PCR; TCRdb stores in-frame clones only, minus some. The top ten clones hold less than 15% of a sample with around 20,000 clones, over 60% of them seen once. The material sequenced was unsorted PBMCs, taken 2.9 years after starting antiretroviral therapy. These receptor sequences come from a woman in her 30s with HIV. The CDR3 runs from the conserved cysteine through the conserved F or W. The D gene is left open where the match is weak. Clone size, where shown, is once, few, many, or a class for clones that have expanded.

clone_size	j_call	d_call	v_call	cdr3_nt	cdr3_aa
.	TRBJ2-6	.	TRBV19	TGTGCCAGTAGTACTGGGGCCAACGTCCTGACTTTC	CASSTGANVLTF
once	TRBJ2-5	.	TRBV29-1	TGCAGCGTTGAACCCAGTGAGACCCAGTACTTC	CSVEPSETQYF
.	TRBJ1-1	.	TRBV7-2	TGTGCCAGCAGCTCCGGCGCCAGGGCTTTCTTT	CASSSGARAFF
.	TRBJ2-5	TRBD2	TRBV5-1	TGCGCCAGCAGCTTGGCCAGTCTAGCGGGGGCAAAAGAGACCCAGTACTTC	CASSLASLAGAKETQYF
.	TRBJ2-7	.	TRBV7-2	TGTGCCAGCAGCTTAGCCCCCCTTTACGAGCAGTACTTC	CASSLAPLYEQYF
.	TRBJ2-3	TRBD2	TRBV2	TGTGCCAGCAGTGAAGGGCTAGCGGTCTTCACAGATACGCAGTATTTT	CASSEGLAVFTDTQYF
few	TRBJ1-5	TRBD1	TRBV6-6	TGTGCCAGCAGTCCCGGGACAGGGGGACTTGGACCCCAGCATTTT	CASSPGTGGLGPQHF
few	TRBJ1-2	.	TRBV7-9	TGTGCCAGCAGCGAGATGGGGGCGGCCGTGGATGGCTACACCTTC	CASSEMGAAVDGYTF
.	TRBJ2-7	TRBD1	TRBV5-1	TGCGCCAGCAGCGTGGTAGACAGGGATCGCCACGAGCAGTACTTC	CASSVVDRDRHEQYF
.	TRBJ1-2	.	TRBV30	TGTGCCTGGAGTGTTAAGGGGCAGGGCGGCTACACCTTC	CAWSVKGQGGYTF
.	TRBJ2-5	.	TRBV12-5	TGTGCTAGTGGTTTGATGGGGACAACTCTCCAAGAGACCCAGTACTTC	CASGLMGTTLQETQYF
.	TRBJ2-5	TRBD1	TRBV13	TGTGCCAGCAGCTTCCGGGACAGGGACCAAGAGACCCAGTACTTC	CASSFRDRDQETQYF
.	TRBJ1-1	TRBD1	TRBV19	TGTGCCAGTCTGACAGGGGGCGACACTGAAGCTTTCTTT	CASLTGGDTEAFF
few	TRBJ2-1	.	TRBV1	TGCACCTTGGGAAGAGGGACTAGCGATAAAAAGTTCTTC	CTLGRGTSDKKFF
medium-sized	TRBJ1-1	.	TRBV7-9	TGTGCCAGCAGCGGGGGGACGGGAATGAACACTGAAGCTTTCTTT	CASSGGTGMNTEAFF
once	TRBJ1-3	TRBD1	TRBV6-1	TGTGCCAGCAGTGGAGCCGCAGGGGGAGGAAACACCATATATTTT	CASSGAAGGGNTIYF
.	TRBJ2-1	.	TRBV7-3	TGTGCCAGCAGCTTAAGCGGGGTTGAGCAGTTCTTC	CASSLSGVEQFF
.	TRBJ2-7	.	TRBV27	TGTGCCAGCAGTTTAGCGGCAGGGTGGGTCTACGAGCAGTACTTC	CASSLAAGWVYEQYF
.	TRBJ2-1	.	TRBV29-1	TGCAGCGTTGTACAGCTCTACAATGAGCAGTTCTTC	CSVVQLYNEQFF
.	TRBJ1-4	.	TRBV18	TGTGCCAGCTCACCGGACACAACTAATGAAAAACTGTTTTTT	CASSPDTTNEKLFF
.	TRBJ1-2	TRBD1	TRBV14	TGTGCCAGCAGCCAAGCCGGGACAGTAATGACGGGTGGCTACACCTTC	CASSQAGTVMTGGYTF
few	TRBJ1-2	.	TRBV30	TGTGCCTGGAGTCGGGGGAACTATGGCTACACCTTC	CAWSRGNYGYTF
.	TRBJ1-6	TRBD1	TRBV27	TGTGCCAGCAGTGCATCGACAGGGATTAATTCACCCCTCCACTTT	CASSASTGINSPLHF
.	TRBJ1-2	.	TRBV2	TGTGCCAGCAGTGGAGGACAGTCAGGCTATGGCTACACCTTC	CASSGGQSGYGYTF
.	TRBJ1-3	.	TRBV10-3	TGTGCCATCAGTGAGTCTTCCTCAGGGGGAAACACCATATATTTT	CAISESSSGGNTIYF
.	TRBJ1-2	.	TRBV19	TGTGCCAGTAGAGCGGTCGGGGGGGGTGGCTACACCTTC	CASRAVGGGGYTF
.	TRBJ1-1	.	TRBV5-1	TGCGCCAGCAGCTATGAAGTAGGGTTGATCACTGAAGCTTTCTTT	CASSYEVGLITEAFF
.	TRBJ2-4	.	TRBV9	TGTGCCAGCAGCCCATGGGCCTGGGGCATTCAGTACTTC	CASSPWAWGIQYF
.	TRBJ2-1	TRBD1	TRBV5-1	TGCGCCAGCAGCTTTACAGGGGGCCCCTACAATGAGCAGTTCTTC	CASSFTGGPYNEQFF
.	TRBJ2-7	.	TRBV2	TGTGCCAGCAGTGAACCCGGGGGTAGGGAGAAATCCTACGAGCAGTACTTC	CASSEPGGREKSYEQYF
once	TRBJ1-1	.	TRBV30	TGTGCCTGGAGTCCGGGGACCACTGAAGCTTTCTTT	CAWSPGTTEAFF
few	TRBJ2-1	.	TRBV18	TGTGCCAGCTCACCTTACCAAGGCAATGAGCAGTTCTTC	CASSPYQGNEQFF
once	TRBJ1-2	.	TRBV12-5	TGTGCTAGTGGTTTGGGGGCGCCGGATGGCTACACCTTC	CASGLGAPDGYTF
.	TRBJ2-7	TRBD1	TRBV12-5	TGTGCTAGTGGCCCCGGACAGGGACCCTTGAGGCAGTACTTC	CASGPGQGPLRQYF
.	TRBJ1-1	TRBD1	TRBV11-3	TGTGCCAGCAGCTCGGGACAGGGTCACGGTGAAGCTTTCTTT	CASSSGQGHGEAFF
.	TRBJ2-5	TRBD1	TRBV6-1	TGTGCCAGCAGTGGTTTGATGGGACAGTCTTCGGAGACCCAGTACTTC	CASSGLMGQSSETQYF
.	TRBJ2-5	.	TRBV5-1	TGCGCCAGCAGCTTGGCCATGGGACAAGAGACCCAGTACTTC	CASSLAMGQETQYF
.	TRBJ1-2	TRBD1	TRBV6-5	TGTGCCAGCAGTTCAGGGGGCAATTGGAATGGCTACACCTTC	CASSSGGNWNGYTF
once	TRBJ2-5	TRBD2	TRBV6-1	TGTGCCAGCAGTGAAGGTTCTAGCGGACCTAAAGAGACCCAGTACTTC	CASSEGSSGPKETQYF
once	TRBJ2-3	TRBD2	TRBV30	TGTGCCTGGAGACTAGCGGGGGTTAGCACAGATACGCAGTATTTT	CAWRLAGVSTDTQYF
.	TRBJ1-2	.	TRBV5-1	TGCGCCAGCAGCTTGACGAGTCTCCAGGGCTATGGCTACACCTTC	CASSLTSLQGYGYTF
.	TRBJ2-5	TRBD1	TRBV6-1	TGTGCCAGCACCGTTACAGGGGGCGCGGAGACCCAGTACTTC	CASTVTGGAETQYF
.	TRBJ1-2	.	TRBV9	TGTGCCAGCAGCGTAGACGCTCCGCACTATGGCTACACCTTC	CASSVDAPHYGYTF
.	TRBJ2-3	.	TRBV7-3	TGTGCCAGCAGCTTAAGATGGGGGCGCACAGATACGCAGTATTTT	CASSLRWGRTDTQYF
.	TRBJ1-3	.	TRBV18	TGTGCCAGCTCCCAGGGCAGGGGCAGCTCTGGAAACACCATATATTTT	CASSQGRGSSGNTIYF
.	TRBJ2-5	.	TRBV7-2	TGTGCCAGCAGACCCACACAGCCGGAGACCCAGTACTTC	CASRPTQPETQYF
.	TRBJ2-1	.	TRBV5-4	TGTGCCAGCCGGGACATCTACAATGAGCAGTTCTTC	CASRDIYNEQFF
once	TRBJ2-1	.	TRBV5-1	TGCGCCAGCAGCACCACGGACAGTCTTGGGGGTGAGCAGTTCTTC	CASSTTDSLGGEQFF
few	TRBJ2-7	.	TRBV7-7	TGTGCCAGCAGCCTAAAACGCGGTGGCGAGCAGTACTTC	CASSLKRGGEQYF
.	TRBJ2-3	.	TRBV10-3	TGTGCCATCCAAAGCCCCCGATCCGCAGATACGCAGTATTTT	CAIQSPRSADTQYF
.	TRBJ2-3	.	TRBV10-2	TGCGCCAGCAGTGAAGGGGGGAGCACAGATACGCAGTATTTT	CASSEGGSTDTQYF
.	TRBJ1-3	.	TRBV30	TGTGCCTGGAGGACCGCCGGAAACACCATATATTTT	CAWRTAGNTIYF
.	TRBJ2-5	.	TRBV15	TGTGCCACCAGCAGAGAAAAGGGTCGAGGACGGTCACGGGAGACCCAGTACTTC	CATSREKGRGRSRETQYF
.	TRBJ2-5	TRBD2	TRBV9	TGTGCCAGCAGCGGCCCAGCAGCGGGGGGGGGAGAGACCCAGTACTTC	CASSGPAAGGGETQYF
.	TRBJ1-2	.	TRBV2	TGTGCCACCCTCGGGGGCGCTAGGTATGGCTACACCTTC	CATLGGARYGYTF
few	TRBJ1-1	.	TRBV4-1	TGCGCCAGCAGCCAAGGGTCGCTCGGTAGAGCCATGAACACTGAAGCTTTCTTT	CASSQGSLGRAMNTEAFF
.	TRBJ2-5	.	TRBV19	TGTGCCAGTAGCCCTCTAGGTGGGGCCGGTTTAGAGACCCAGTACTTC	CASSPLGGAGLETQYF
.	TRBJ1-5	.	TRBV2	TGTGCCAGCAACTCGGCTAGCAATCAGCCCCAGCATTTT	CASNSASNQPQHF
.	TRBJ1-2	TRBD1	TRBV18	TGTGCCAGCTCACCGGGGACAGCAGTCTATGGCTACACCTTC	CASSPGTAVYGYTF
.	TRBJ2-5	TRBD2	TRBV27	TGTGCCAGCAGTTTCGGCGGCGGGGGGACGGTTGGGACCCAGTACTTC	CASSFGGGGTVGTQYF